This record concerns one TCR beta chain sequence. The count of this clone is one. Its antigen remains unidentified. Per-base quality was not reported, and no clone a single base away is much larger than it. Each clonotype received, on average, about 10x coverage in deep resolution sequencing performed on a MiSeq, where the target depth lay between 1 in 1 million and 1 in 200,000 T cells. The immunoSEQ hsTCRB Kit was used to generate TCR beta libraries. From the authors' description of their analysis: ImmunoSEQ Data Assistant and ImmunoSEQ Analyzer were used for data analysis, and V, D and J genes were assigned according to IMGT definitions. Clonality, with values ranging from 0 to 1, was calculated as one minus the normalized Shannon entropy of productive rearrangement frequencies. Public clonotype analysis was restricted to overrepresented clonotypes comprising at least 0.05% of each patient's repertoire. About twelve age-matched healthy donor repertoires from immuneACCESS were used as controls for clonality. TCRdb stores this immuneACCESS table with in-frame sequences only. Part of the clones is absent; in the studies checked, under half of the shortfall reflects unresolved V genes, and no reason is known for the rest. Clone size and V and J calls were adopted from that table, with D and trimming inferred from the DNA. This sample holds roughly 150,000 clones; around 76% were observed only once. 4.5% to 6% of the sample lies in the top ten.

From a lookup of the germline V gene, CDR1 and CDR2 are LGHNA and YSLEER. V and J are truncated by 0 bases and 3 bases respectively, leaving an intervening sequence of 12 bases. The CDR3 measures 15 amino acids from cysteine to phenylalanine. CDR3 DNA is the only sequence kept; it has 45 bases, read in frame from the first base. The time point label on this specimen signifies: roughly 2 years on ibrutinib. For TCR beta library preparation, roughly 2 micrograms of genomic DNA were isolated from cryopreserved PBMCs. Longitudinal blood samples from CLL patients on ibrutinib monotherapy underwent high-throughput TCR beta sequencing. The patients took part in an open-label, single-center phase 2 trial of ibrutinib monotherapy. The sample is drawn from a study of cytotoxic CD8 clonotypes in ibrutinib-treated CLL (dated by TCRdb to 2020 to 2022). With respect to the entire study: The cohort was composed of ten to eleven relapsed/refractory and approximately 14 treatment-naive patients; IGHV unmutated status was identified in some 17 patients. Samples at response were collected after a median of around twelve months of treatment, with a range of 6 to 36 months. An average of approximately 260,000 productive templates and roughly 94,000 productive rearrangements was obtained per sample. All remission and progressive disease samples were collected while patients were still receiving ibrutinib. Cryopreserved peripheral blood mononuclear cells were obtained before treatment, at response, and at either sustained remission or disease progression. Of the approximately 86 people in the trial, about two dozen had longitudinal samples available. Partial responses were observed in about 24 patients and complete responses in 2; after a median follow-up of 68 months, remission was maintained in roughly 15 patients and progression was observed in roughly twelve.

The study at large found these results: Clonality rose at ibrutinib response, remained stable during sustained remission, and dropped back toward baseline at progression. Lymph node repertoires were not examined, and the timing of sampling was not matched between patients in sustained remission and those whose disease progressed. Public clonotypes were rare and either contracted or stayed stable during treatment, and the rise in clonality at ibrutinib response reflected the expansion of private clonotypes. Baseline clonality exceeded that of age-matched healthy donors and correlated strongly with circulating CD8+ T-cell counts.

This specimen consisted of PBMCs, obtained after 24 months of ibrutinib treatment. This sequence uses TRBV4-3 and TRBJ2-7; no D segment can be confidently identified. This TCR came from a human donor with chronic lymphocytic leukemia. The encoded CDR3 is CASSQEVSSFYEQYF. The sequenced DNA is TGCGCCAGCAGCCAAGAGGTCAGTTCCTTCTACGAGCAGTACTTC.